This TCR beta chain was recorded in a study of graft-versus-host responses after intestinal transplantation. As to this clone: Antigen: not known.

This CDR3 is 13 amino acids long. With 4 bases removed from V and 2 bases from J, the gap between germline ends came to 5 bases. Germline V gives CDR1 SNHLY, CDR2 FYNNEI. The method was immunoSEQ multiplex PCR; TCRdb's version includes in-frame clones alone and lacks a portion of them. The sample consists of about 39,000 clones, over 90% of them appearing once. Study findings and constraints: Some GvH clones were seen earlier in gut or blood, suggesting intestinal origin.

The input for sequencing was unstimulated CD8+ T cells sorted from spleen or lymph node cells, taken before transplant. The sequence was collected from a human donor who was the organ donor for an intestinal transplant. The genes are TRBV2 and TRBJ2-2; D gene ambiguous. The DNA for the CDR3 is TGTGCCAGCAGTGGTGGAAACACCGGGGAGCTGTTTTTT. This translates into CASSGGNTGELFF.